A selection of T cell receptor beta chains follows, all from one sample in a study of PD-1 blockade in classical Hodgkin lymphoma. Repertoires were generated with immunoSEQ multiplex PCR, while TCRdb's copy carries only in-frame clones and drops some. The top ten clones hold over 9.5% of a sample with 60,000 to 75,000 clones, roughly nine tenths of them seen once. The material sequenced was peripheral blood mononuclear cells (PBMCs), taken at baseline. The receptors come from a human donor with classical Hodgkin lymphoma. CDR3s include the opening cysteine and the closing phenylalanine or tryptophan. The D gene is left open where the match is weak. A clone size is listed for some rows: how often the clone was seen (once, few, many), or a class if it is expanded.

D gene | J gene | clone size | V gene | CDR3 DNA | CDR3 protein
. | TRBJ2-5 | . | TRBV14 | TGTGCCAGCAGCCCATGGGGCCAAGAGACCCAGTACTTC | CASSPWGQETQYF
. | TRBJ2-7 | . | TRBV28 | TGTGCCAGCAGTTTCATCCGGGGCGTCGACGAGCAGTACTTC | CASSFIRGVDEQYF
. | TRBJ2-3 | . | TRBV27 | TGTGCCAGATCCGCAGGACCGAAAGGCGCAGATACGCAGTATTTT | CARSAGPKGADTQYF
. | TRBJ1-1 | . | TRBV10-1 | TGCGCCAGCAGTGAGTCGCAAGGAGCCAACACTGAAGCTTTCTTT | CASSESQGANTEAFF
TRBD1 | TRBJ2-2 | . | TRBV28 | TGTGCCAGCAGTTCGTCCGGGACAGCTGTCGGGGAGCTGTTTTTT | CASSSSGTAVGELFF
. | TRBJ1-2 | . | TRBV13 | TGTGCCAGCAGCTTAAGGGGGGTTTATGGCTACACCTTC | CASSLRGVYGYTF
TRBD2 | TRBJ2-2 | . | TRBV28 | TGTGCCAGCAGTTGGCCTAGCGGGGGGAACACCGGGGAGCTGTTTTTT | CASSWPSGGNTGELFF
. | TRBJ2-5 | . | TRBV10-3 | TGTGCCATCAGTGAGTCGAGTACGGAGACCCAGTACTTC | CAISESSTETQYF
. | TRBJ2-3 | . | TRBV13 | TGTGCCAGCGGCCTGGGGGCTTGGACAGATACGCAGTATTTT | CASGLGAWTDTQYF
. | TRBJ1-1 | few | TRBV20-1 | TGCAGTGCTCATGGGAACACTGAAGCTTTCTTT | CSAHGNTEAFF
TRBD2 | TRBJ2-1 | . | TRBV18 | TGTGCCAGCTCACCGGACGGACTAGCACCGGTCAATGAGCAGTTCTTC | CASSPDGLAPVNEQFF
. | TRBJ2-3 | . | TRBV7-2 | TGTGCCAGCAGCGAGGCTTCAGATACGCAGTATTTT | CASSEASDTQYF
. | TRBJ2-3 | . | TRBV18 | TGTGCCAGCTCACCACCGGTGGGAGATACGCAGTATTTT | CASSPPVGDTQYF
TRBD1 | TRBJ1-2 | . | TRBV15 | TGTGCCACCAGCCGACCGGGACAGAGCTATGGCTACACCTTC | CATSRPGQSYGYTF
TRBD1 | TRBJ2-1 | . | TRBV7-2 | TGTGCCAGCAGCCCAAATCTACAGGGGAATGAGCAGTTCTTC | CASSPNLQGNEQFF
. | TRBJ2-2 | . | TRBV19 | TGTGCCAGTAAGTTTCAGTTCGCGAACACCGGGGAGCTGTTTTTT | CASKFQFANTGELFF
TRBD2 | TRBJ2-1 | . | TRBV5-1 | TGCGCCAGCAGCCGTACTAGCGGGGGGGCGAATGAGCAGTTCTTC | CASSRTSGGANEQFF
. | TRBJ1-2 | . | TRBV7-8 | TGTGCCAGCAGCTTAGGGGCCTATGGCTACACCTTC | CASSLGAYGYTF
. | TRBJ2-7 | once | TRBV7-9 | TGTGCCAGCAGCCCGAACTCAGAGCGAGCCTACGAGCAGTACTTC | CASSPNSERAYEQYF
. | TRBJ2-4 | . | TRBV2 | TGTGCCAGCAAAACAGAGACCTTACTAGCCAAAAACATTCAGTACTTC | CASKTETLLAKNIQYF
TRBD1 | TRBJ2-1 | . | TRBV4-1 | TGCGCCAGCAGCCAAGTTGGCGGCGGTCGACAGGGGAATGGATATGAGCAGTTCTTC | CASSQVGGGRQGNGYEQFF
TRBD1 | TRBJ2-7 | . | TRBV28 | TGTGCCAGCAGTTTCAGGGGGTACGAGCAGTACTTC | CASSFRGYEQYF
. | TRBJ2-2 | . | TRBV10-3 | TGTGCCATCAGTGAGGGTGGGGAGCTGTTTTTT | CAISEGGELFF
. | TRBJ2-1 | . | TRBV7-6 | TGTGCCAGCAGCTCGATGGGCTACAATGAGCAGTTCTTC | CASSSMGYNEQFF
. | TRBJ1-3 | . | TRBV28 | TGTGCCAGCAGTGCCTCAGGGTCTGGAAACACCATATATTTT | CASSASGSGNTIYF
TRBD1 | TRBJ1-1 | . | TRBV5-4 | TGTGCCAGCAGCTTGGCTTGGGGACAGGGGGCGAACACTGAAGCTTTCTTT | CASSLAWGQGANTEAFF
. | TRBJ2-2 | . | TRBV6-6 | TGTGCCAGCAGTTACCAGCGGGTAACGAACACCGGGGAGCTGTTTTTT | CASSYQRVTNTGELFF
. | TRBJ1-3 | once | TRBV9 | TGTGCCAGCAGCGCCTACAGAGATAGCCGACAGCCCTCTGGAAACACCATATATTTT | CASSAYRDSRQPSGNTIYF
. | TRBJ1-4 | . | TRBV21-1 | TGTGCCAGAGACGGGACAGGGAATGAAAAACTGTTTTTT | CARDGTGNEKLFF
. | TRBJ2-7 | . | TRBV2 | TGTGCCAGCAGCACGTGGACGACGGACTACGAGCAGTACTTC | CASSTWTTDYEQYF
TRBD1 | TRBJ2-7 | . | TRBV11-3 | TGTGCCAGCAGCGCCGGACAGGGGGAAGACGAGCAGTACTTC | CASSAGQGEDEQYF
. | TRBJ2-1 | . | TRBV27 | TGTGCCAGCAGGCCCACCCTGATTGTGTATGAGCAGTTCTTC | CASRPTLIVYEQFF
TRBD1 | TRBJ2-1 | . | TRBV29-1 | TGCAGCGTTGGACAGGGCTCGAACTCCTACAATGAGCAGTTCTTC | CSVGQGSNSYNEQFF
. | TRBJ2-7 | . | TRBV10-3 | TGTGCCACCTCCGGAACGGGTTATCTCGGCGAGCAGTACTTC | CATSGTGYLGEQYF
TRBD1 | TRBJ2-7 | . | TRBV2 | TGTGCCAGCAGCGAAACTTGGACAGGGGGGATCTACGAGCAGTACTTC | CASSETWTGGIYEQYF
. | TRBJ1-6 | . | TRBV14 | TGTGCCAGCAGCCAAGAGCCTTTTGGCTCACCCCTCCACTTT | CASSQEPFGSPLHF
TRBD1 | TRBJ1-2 | . | TRBV9 | TGTGCCAGCAGAACAGAGGACAGGTCGGCGGGTGGCTACACCTTC | CASRTEDRSAGGYTF
TRBD1 | TRBJ2-7 | . | TRBV6-6 | TGTGCCAGCAGTTACCGTCGACAGGGAGAGCAGTACTTC | CASSYRRQGEQYF
TRBD2 | TRBJ2-3 | . | TRBV7-6 | TGTGCCAGCAGCTTAGAGACTAGCGGCTACTTGGCGCAGTATTTT | CASSLETSGYLAQYF
. | TRBJ2-5 | . | TRBV28 | TGTGCCAGCAGTTTATGGGGGTCCGGGAGCCAGGGGGAGACCCAGTACTTC | CASSLWGSGSQGETQYF
. | TRBJ1-1 | . | TRBV7-9 | TGTGCCAGCAGGCCGAAGCTGGGGACCGATAAGACCACTGAAGCTTTCTTT | CASRPKLGTDKTTEAFF
TRBD1 | TRBJ1-6 | . | TRBV6-1 | TGTGCCAGCAGTGGATACCAGACAGGGGGCGCCCGGGCTAAGGATTCACCCCTCCACTTT | CASSGYQTGGARAKDSPLHF
. | TRBJ2-3 | . | TRBV9 | TGTGCCAGCAGCGTAGAGGGGCATCCGGAGACTCTGAATACGCAGTATTTT | CASSVEGHPETLNTQYF
. | TRBJ2-3 | once | TRBV13 | TGTGCCAGCAGTACCCGGGGGACAACCACAGATACGCAGTATTTT | CASSTRGTTTDTQYF
. | TRBJ2-1 | once | TRBV4-1 | TGCGCCAGCAGCCAAGATGAGGTTTTTGGGACCTGGCAGTTCTTC | CASSQDEVFGTWQFF
. | TRBJ1-2 | . | TRBV6-4 | TGTGCCAGCAGTGACTCACCAGGAGGGCGCTACACCTTC | CASSDSPGGRYTF
. | TRBJ1-1 | once | TRBV4-1 | TGCGCCAGCACTTCGGCGGTGGAAGCTTTCTTT | CASTSAVEAFF
. | TRBJ2-7 | . | TRBV18 | TGTGCCAGCTCACCTATCAGGACCTACGAGCAGTACTTC | CASSPIRTYEQYF
. | TRBJ1-1 | . | TRBV6-1 | TGTGCCAGCAGTGAACATTTAAGGAACACTGAAGCTTTCTTT | CASSEHLRNTEAFF
. | TRBJ2-7 | . | TRBV19 | TGTGCCAGTAGTTTCCGACGGAGCTCCTACGAGCAGTACTTC | CASSFRRSSYEQYF
TRBD2 | TRBJ2-7 | . | TRBV28 | TGTGCCAGCAGTTTTCGTTGGACTAGCGGAGGTTACGAGCAGTACTTC | CASSFRWTSGGYEQYF
. | TRBJ2-5 | . | TRBV4-1 | TGCGCCAGCAGCCAAGCTGTACAAGAGACCCAGTACTTC | CASSQAVQETQYF
. | TRBJ1-1 | . | TRBV6-1 | TGTGCCAGCTCAGGCTTGTGGGCTGAAGCTTTCTTT | CASSGLWAEAFF
TRBD1 | TRBJ2-7 | . | TRBV4-1 | TGCGCCAGCAGCCAACCCGGGACAGCCTTCGAGCAGTACTTC | CASSQPGTAFEQYF